The 13 T cell receptor beta chains below come from one sample, sequenced in a study of blood T cells in healthy people across ages. A second PCR of about 7 to 12 cycles used a sample-barcoded 5' primer and a J-beta primer mix. MiXCR, applied by TCRdb to the 5' RACE reads, yields one record per CDR3 protein. This sample carries 790,000 or so distinct CDR3 sequences, 45% to 70% of them seen once, and the ten largest clones take roughly 25%. Sequenced input: blood. These TCRs come from a man between 35 and 55 years old in good health.

V usage is TRBV11-2 and J usage is TRBJ2-1; TRBD2 is a possible D gene (5 bases). Looked up from germline, CDR1 is SGHAT and CDR2 is FQNNGV. Trimming pared 1 base from V and 10 bases from J, leaving 14 bases between. CDR3 length: 14 residues. Here the CDR3 reads CASSLAGEPSEQFF. The CDR3 bases are TGTGCCAGCAGCTTAGCCGGGGAGCCCAGCGAGCAGTTCTTC.

CDR3 nucleotides: TGTGCCAGCAGTTCCAGGACAGGCGAACAGTTCTTC. Its translation is CASSSRTGEQFF. The chain carries TRBV7-3 and TRBJ2-1; TRBD1 aligns across 7 bases. There are 12 residues in the CDR3. With V trimmed by 6 bases and J by 13 bases, 9 bases remained unmatched. Looked up from germline, CDR1 is SGHTA and CDR2 is FQGTGA.

The V call is TRBV6-5, the J call TRBJ1-1; 7 nucleotides match TRBD1. This CDR3 spans 12 amino acids. V lost 5 bases and J lost 11; bases outside the gene matches: 8. Germline assignment: CDR1 MNHEY and CDR2 SVGAGI. CDR3 sequence reads: CASSDRQGRAFF. The CDR3 DNA follows: TGTGCCAGCAGTGACAGACAGGGTAGGGCTTTCTTT.

This clonotype was counted many times. The chain is built from TRBV11-3 and TRBJ2-7; TRBD2 aligns across 10 bases. This CDR3 comprises 21 residues. Losses at the gene ends were 4 bases for V and 7 bases for J; bases not matched to a gene: 28. Germline lookup yields CDR1 SGHNT and CDR2 YENEEA. The CDR3 sequence is CASSWGGFGLAGDAISAEQYF. For the CDR3, the DNA is TGTGCCAGCAGCTGGGGAGGATTTGGGCTAGCGGGAGATGCCATAAGTGCGGAGCAGTACTTC.

This chain joins TRBV5-1 and TRBJ2-1; the D is unclear. CDR3 size: 13 residues. V lost 4 bases and J lost 6, with 11 bases in between. Germline V gene data show CDR1 as SGHRS and CDR2 as YFSETQ. CDR3 bases: TGCGCCAGCAGCCCGACTGGCGGCAATGAGCAGTTCTTC. Encoded protein: CASSPTGGNEQFF. Variable domain in full (rest from reference TRBV5-1 and TRBJ2-1): KAGVTQTPRYLIKTRGQQVTLSCSPISGHRSVSWYQQTPGQGLQFLFEYFSETQRNKGNFPGRFSGRQFSNSRSEMNVSTLELGDSALYLCASSPTGGNEQFFGPGTRLTVL.

This clonotype has more than one count but fewer than ten. The chain's CDR3 is CASSQEGQGRMPQHF. DNA for the CDR3: TGCGCCAGCAGCCAAGAAGGGCAGGGGAGAATGCCCCAGCATTTT. The chain employs TRBV4-3 and TRBJ1-5, with D possibly TRBD1 on 6 matching bases. V shed 0 bases and J shed 9 bases, with 15 bases lying between them. CDR3 size: 15 residues. Germline V gives CDR1 LGHNA, CDR2 YSLEER.

The rearrangement joins TRBV28 to TRBJ1-2; unclear D gene. Looked up from germline, CDR1 is MDHEN and CDR2 is SYDVKM. The CDR3 has 13 residues. The germline V and J ends were trimmed by 5 bases and 6 bases, with 13 bases remaining between them. The CDR3 sequence is CASSLQSGNGYTF. CDR3 nucleotide sequence: TGTGCCAGCAGTCTTCAGTCCGGGAATGGCTACACCTTC.

This rearrangement joins TRBV18 to TRBJ2-3, with a weak D call TRBD1 (5 bases). Germline V gene lookup returns CDR1 KGHSH and CDR2 LQKENI. This CDR3 spans 15 amino acids. Trimming cost V 3 bases and J 6 bases, with 16 bases left between them. CDR3 DNA: TGTGCCAGCTCACCGCAGGGTCTCAGCAGGGATACGCAGTATTTT. Amino acids: CASSPQGLSRDTQYF.

The rearrangement links TRBV6-6 to TRBJ2-4; the D is unclear. The V end was cut by 5 bases, the J end by 13 bases, with 18 bases between. Germline assignment: CDR1 MNHNY and CDR2 SVGAGI (reference sequence). There are 13 residues in the CDR3. In nucleotides, the CDR3 is TGTGCCAGCAGTCGGACCTCTCAAGAGGCCCAGTACTTC. This sequence encodes CASSRTSQEAQYF.

The CDR3 DNA sequence: TGTGCCAGCAGCAGAGGGACCGCGGACCAAGAGACCCAGTACTTC. Amino acids: CASSRGTADQETQYF. This sequence joins TRBV14 and TRBJ2-5; D possibly matches TRBD1 or TRBD2 (5 bases each). The germline V gene has CDR1 SGHDN and CDR2 FVKESK. Trimming took 5 bases from V and 0 from J, leaving 13 bases between them. The CDR3 contains 15 residues.

The gene calls are TRBV6-5 and TRBJ2-1; maybe TRBD1 (6 bases). Germline V gene lookup returns CDR1 MNHEY and CDR2 SVGAGI. V was clipped by 4 bases and J by 2 bases, with 12 bases between them. The CDR3 is 15 residues long. The CDR3 nucleotides are TGTGCCAGCAGTTCAACAGGGCTTGCCTACAATGAGCAGTTCTTC. This encodes CASSSTGLAYNEQFF.

This chain connects TRBV10-3 to TRBJ1-2; maybe TRBD1 (6 bases). CDR3 length equals 14 residues. Looked up from germline, CDR1 is ENHRY and CDR2 is SYGVKD. Trimming left V 0 bases short and J 8 bases short, with 13 bases between. DNA for the CDR3: TGTGCCATCAGTGAGTCGAGAGGGGGTGACGGCTACACCTTC. The encoded protein is CAISESRGGDGYTF.

The table lists this clonotype with a few counts. V is TRBV9 and J is TRBJ2-1; 15 bases line up with TRBD2. V was clipped by 4 bases and J by 9 bases; unmatched bases: 8. CDR3 length equals 16 residues. Germline V gene data show CDR1 as SGDLS and CDR2 as YYNGEE. CDR3 residues: CASSPGLAGGLSEQFF. As DNA, the CDR3 is TGTGCCAGCAGCCCTGGACTAGCGGGGGGGCTGAGTGAGCAGTTCTTC. The entire variable domain, with the rest obtained from reference TRBV9 and TRBJ2-1, is as follows: DSGVTQTPKHLITATGQRVTLRCSPRSGDLSVYWYQQSLDQGLQFLIQYYNGEERAKGNILERFSAQQFPDLHSELNLSSLELGDSALYFCASSPGLAGGLSEQFFGPGTRLTVL.